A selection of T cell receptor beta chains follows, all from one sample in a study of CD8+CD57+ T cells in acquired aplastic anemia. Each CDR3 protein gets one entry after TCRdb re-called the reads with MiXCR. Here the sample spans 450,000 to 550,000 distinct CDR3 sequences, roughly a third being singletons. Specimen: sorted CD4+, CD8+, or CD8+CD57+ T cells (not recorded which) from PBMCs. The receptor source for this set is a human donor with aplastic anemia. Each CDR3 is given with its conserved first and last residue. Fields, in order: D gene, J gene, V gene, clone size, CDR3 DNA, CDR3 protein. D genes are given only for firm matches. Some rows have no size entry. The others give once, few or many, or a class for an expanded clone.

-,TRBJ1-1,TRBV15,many,TGTGCCACCAGCAGAGACCGAACCGTGGCTTTCTTT,CATSRDRTVAFF
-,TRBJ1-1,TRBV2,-,TGTGCCAGCAGTGAATACGGGGGAACTGAAGCTTTCTTT,CASSEYGGTEAFF
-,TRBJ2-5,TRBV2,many,TGTGCCAGCAACTCGCGGGGCCAAGAGACCCAGTACTTC,CASNSRGQETQYF
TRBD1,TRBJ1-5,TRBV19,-,TGTGCCAGTGGATGGACAGGGGGAAGCAATCAGCCCCAGCATTTT,CASGWTGGSNQPQHF
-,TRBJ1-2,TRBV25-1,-,TGTGCCAGCAGTGAATCCCCGGGGCGATATGGCTACACCTTC,CASSESPGRYGYTF
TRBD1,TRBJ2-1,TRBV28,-,TGTGCCAGCAGACGGGACAGGGGGGACTACAATGAGCAGTTCTTC,CASRRDRGDYNEQFF
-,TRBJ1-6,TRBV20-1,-,TGCAGTGCTAGAGCAGGTTCTGGGTCACCCCTCCACTTT,CSARAGSGSPLHF
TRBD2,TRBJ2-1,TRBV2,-,TGTGCCAGCAGCCAGGAAAAGCTAGCGGGCGCCTACAATGAGCAGTTCTTC,CASSQEKLAGAYNEQFF
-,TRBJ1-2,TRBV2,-,TGTGCCAGCAGTGAACAGGGAGGAGACTATGGCTACACCTTC,CASSEQGGDYGYTF
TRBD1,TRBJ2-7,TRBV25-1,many,TGTGCCAGCAGTGCCCGGGACAGGGGGCGAGTCGAGCAGTACTTC,CASSARDRGRVEQYF
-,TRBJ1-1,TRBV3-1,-,TGTGCCAGCAGCCAAGGCGCAATGAACACTGAAGCTTTCTTT,CASSQGAMNTEAFF
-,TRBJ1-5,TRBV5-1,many,TGCGCCAGCAGCCTGGACGGGTGGTTTCCCCAGCATTTT,CASSLDGWFPQHF
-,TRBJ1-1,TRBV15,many,TGTGCCACCAGCGTATCTCTACTGAACACTGAAGCTTTCTTT,CATSVSLLNTEAFF
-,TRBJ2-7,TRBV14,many,TGTGCCAGCAGCCTAAGGGGGGGCTACGAGCAGTACTTC,CASSLRGGYEQYF
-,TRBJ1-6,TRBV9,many,TGTGCCAGCAGCGTAGAAGAGACTTATAATTCACCCCTCCACTTT,CASSVEETYNSPLHF
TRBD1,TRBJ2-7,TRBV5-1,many,TGCGCCAGCAGCACAGACAGGGACTCCTACGAGCAGTACTTC,CASSTDRDSYEQYF
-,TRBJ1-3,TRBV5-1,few,TGCGCCAGCAGCTTCGCACAGGGCCACTCTGGAAACACCATATATTTT,CASSFAQGHSGNTIYF
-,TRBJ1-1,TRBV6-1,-,TGTGCCAGCAGTGAACGGGGGGGCCCGGCTGAAGCTTTCTTT,CASSERGGPAEAFF
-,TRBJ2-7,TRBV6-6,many,TGTGCCATCGGCCAGGGGAACGAGCAGTACTTC,CAIGQGNEQYF
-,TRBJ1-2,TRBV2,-,TGTGCCAGCAACCAAGACAGGTGGGGCTACACCTTC,CASNQDRWGYTF
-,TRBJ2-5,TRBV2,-,TGTGCCAGCAGCGCAAGGAGTGGGACCCAGTACTTC,CASSARSGTQYF
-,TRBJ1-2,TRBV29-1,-,TGCAGTGATAGGGGACAAGGCTATGGCTACACCTTC,CSDRGQGYGYTF
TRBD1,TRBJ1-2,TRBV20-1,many,TGCAGTGCCTTGACAGGGGTTGTAGGCTACACCTTC,CSALTGVVGYTF
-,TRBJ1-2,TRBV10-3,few,TGTGCCAACCTCCGGGACACCTCTGGAAACACCTTC,CANLRDTSGNTF
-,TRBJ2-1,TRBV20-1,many,TGCAGTGCTAGTCGGCGGGACAATGAGCAGTTCTTC,CSASRRDNEQFF
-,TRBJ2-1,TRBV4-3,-,TGCGCCAGCAGCCAAGATCCCAGATCTTCCAATGAGCAGTTCTTC,CASSQDPRSSNEQFF
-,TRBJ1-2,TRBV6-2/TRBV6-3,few,TGTGCCAGCAGTTACTCGATATCTAGTGGCTACACCTTC,CASSYSISSGYTF
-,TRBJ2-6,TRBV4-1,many,TGCGCCAGCAGCCACGAACCTGGGGCCAACGTCCTGACTTTC,CASSHEPGANVLTF
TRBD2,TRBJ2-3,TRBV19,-,TGTGCCACCAAACTGACTAGCGTCACAGATACGCAGTATTTT,CATKLTSVTDTQYF
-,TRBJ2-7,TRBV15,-,TGTGCCACCAGCAGAGATTGGGGTTACGAGCAGTACTTC,CATSRDWGYEQYF
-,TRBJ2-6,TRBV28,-,TGTGCCAGCATGGAGGCTGGGGCCAACGTCCTGACTTTC,CASMEAGANVLTF
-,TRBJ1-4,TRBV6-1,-,TGTGCCAGCGCAGGGACAACTAATGAAAAACTGTTTTTT,CASAGTTNEKLFF
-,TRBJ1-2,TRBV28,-,TGTGCCAGCAGACCCACCGGGACACCCTATGGCTACACCTTC,CASRPTGTPYGYTF
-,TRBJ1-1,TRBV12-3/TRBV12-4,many,TGTGCCAGCAGTTTGAGGGTTACCGAAGCTTTCTTT,CASSLRVTEAFF
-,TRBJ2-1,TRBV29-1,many,TGCAGCGTTCTTTTGCCCCTCTATTACAATGAGCAGTTCTTC,CSVLLPLYYNEQFF
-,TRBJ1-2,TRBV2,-,TGTGCCAGCAGCTTATGGGGAGCCACAGGGGGCTACACCTTC,CASSLWGATGGYTF
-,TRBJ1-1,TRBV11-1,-,TGTGCCAGCAGCTTAGGGGGACCGCGAAATGTCCCTGAAGCTTTCTTT,CASSLGGPRNVPEAFF
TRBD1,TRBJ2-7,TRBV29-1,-,TGCAGCTTGGGACAGGGGCACAACGAGCAGTACTTC,CSLGQGHNEQYF
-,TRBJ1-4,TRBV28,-,TGTGCCAGCCGTTACATGTCGACTAATGAAAAACTGTTTTTT,CASRYMSTNEKLFF
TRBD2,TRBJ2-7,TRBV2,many,TGTGCCAGCAGTGAAACAGCGGGAGGTTACGAGCAGTACTTC,CASSETAGGYEQYF
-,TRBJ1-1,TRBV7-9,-,TGTGCCAGCAGCTTAGATTCTATGCCGAACACTGAAGCTTTCTTT,CASSLDSMPNTEAFF
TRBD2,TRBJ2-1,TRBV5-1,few,TGCGCCAGCAGCTTGCCGCCGTTAGCGGGAGGGAGCTCCTACAATGAGCAGTTCTTC,CASSLPPLAGGSSYNEQFF
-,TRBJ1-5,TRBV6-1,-,TGTGCCACAAGGGAGCCGGGGAATCAGCCCCAGCATTTT,CATREPGNQPQHF
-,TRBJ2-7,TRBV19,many,TGTGCCAGTAGTATATCAGGTGGACCGAGCTCCTACGAGCAGTACTTC,CASSISGGPSSYEQYF
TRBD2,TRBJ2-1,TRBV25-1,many,TGTGCCAGCACAGCTAGCGGGAGATACAATGAGCAGTTCTTC,CASTASGRYNEQFF
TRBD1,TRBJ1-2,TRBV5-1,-,TGCGCCAGCAGCATCGGCAATTCCGGGACAGGGCGAGATGGCTACACCTTC,CASSIGNSGTGRDGYTF
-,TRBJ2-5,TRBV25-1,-,TGTGCCAGCCGGGCCAAATCAAAAGAGACCCAGTACTTC,CASRAKSKETQYF
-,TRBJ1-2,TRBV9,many,TGTGCCAGCAGCGGGACCGGGTTCTATGGCTACACCTTC,CASSGTGFYGYTF
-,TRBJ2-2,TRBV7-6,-,TGTGCCAGCAGCTCCTTGAATAGCGCCGGGGAGCTGTTTTTT,CASSSLNSAGELFF
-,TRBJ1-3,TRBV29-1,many,TGCAGCGTTGAAGATCGTAGGCAGCTAGTCGGCTCTGGAAACACCATATATTTT,CSVEDRRQLVGSGNTIYF
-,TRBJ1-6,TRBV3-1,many,TGTGCCAGCAGCCAAGTTACAGGGTATTCACCCCTCCACTTT,CASSQVTGYSPLHF
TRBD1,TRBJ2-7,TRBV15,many,TGTGCCACCAGCAGAGGGGACAGAGTTTACGAGCAGTACTTC,CATSRGDRVYEQYF
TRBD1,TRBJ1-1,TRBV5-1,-,TGCGCCAGCAGCTTGGCGAGATTACCAGACAGGGGAACTGAAGCTTTCTTT,CASSLARLPDRGTEAFF
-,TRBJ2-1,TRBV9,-,TGTGCCACCAGCGTGGGTCTAGCTGACAATGAGCAGTTCTTC,CATSVGLADNEQFF
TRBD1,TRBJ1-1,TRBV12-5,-,TGTGCTAGTGGTTCAGGACAGGGTTTGAACACTGAAGCTTTCTTT,CASGSGQGLNTEAFF
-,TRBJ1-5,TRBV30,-,TGTGCCTGGAGTCTCGGGGCCCAGCATTTT,CAWSLGAQHF